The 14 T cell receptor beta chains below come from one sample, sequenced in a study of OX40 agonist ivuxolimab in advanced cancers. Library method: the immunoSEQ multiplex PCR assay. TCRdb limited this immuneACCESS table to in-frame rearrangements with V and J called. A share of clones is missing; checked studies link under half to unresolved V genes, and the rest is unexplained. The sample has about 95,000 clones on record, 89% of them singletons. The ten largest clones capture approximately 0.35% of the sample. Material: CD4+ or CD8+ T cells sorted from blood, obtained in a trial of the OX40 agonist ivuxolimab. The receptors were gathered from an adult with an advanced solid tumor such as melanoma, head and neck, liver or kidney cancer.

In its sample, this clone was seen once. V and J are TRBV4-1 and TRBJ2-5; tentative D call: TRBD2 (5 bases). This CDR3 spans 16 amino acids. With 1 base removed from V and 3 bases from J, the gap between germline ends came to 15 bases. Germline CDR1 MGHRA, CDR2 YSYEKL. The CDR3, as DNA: TGCGCCAGCAGCCAAGTTGGAGGTTCGACAAAAGAGACCCAGTACTTC. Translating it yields CASSQVGGSTKETQYF.

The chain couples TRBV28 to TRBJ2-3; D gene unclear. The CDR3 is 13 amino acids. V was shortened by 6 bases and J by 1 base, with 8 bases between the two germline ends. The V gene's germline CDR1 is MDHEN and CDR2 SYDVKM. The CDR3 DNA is TGTGCCAGCAGCCAAAGGGGCACAGATACGCAGTATTTT. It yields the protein CASSQRGTDTQYF.

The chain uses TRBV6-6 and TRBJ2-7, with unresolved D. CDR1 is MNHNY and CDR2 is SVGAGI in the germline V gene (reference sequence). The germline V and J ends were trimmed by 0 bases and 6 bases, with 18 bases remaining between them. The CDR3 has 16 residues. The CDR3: CASSYSPNSDSFEQYF. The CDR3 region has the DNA TGTGCCAGCAGTTACTCCCCTAATTCAGATTCGTTCGAGCAGTACTTC.

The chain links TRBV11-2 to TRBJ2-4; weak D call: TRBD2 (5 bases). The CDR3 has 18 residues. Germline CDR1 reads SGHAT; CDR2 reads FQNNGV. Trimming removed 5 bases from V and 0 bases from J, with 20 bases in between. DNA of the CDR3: TGTGCCAGCAGCCCAGCCCGCGGACGGAGGCTAGCCAAAAACATTCAGTACTTC. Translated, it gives CASSPARGRRLAKNIQYF.

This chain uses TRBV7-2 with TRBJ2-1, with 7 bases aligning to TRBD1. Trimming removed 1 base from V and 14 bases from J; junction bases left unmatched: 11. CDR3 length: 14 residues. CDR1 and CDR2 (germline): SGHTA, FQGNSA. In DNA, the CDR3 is TGTGCCAGCAGCTTAGGGAAGGCAGACAGGGTGAAGTTCTTC. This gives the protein CASSLGKADRVKFF.

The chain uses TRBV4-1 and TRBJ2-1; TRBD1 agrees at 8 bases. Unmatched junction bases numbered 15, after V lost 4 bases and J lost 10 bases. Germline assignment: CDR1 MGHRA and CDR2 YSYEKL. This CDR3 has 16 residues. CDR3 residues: CASSPIKGQVITEQFF. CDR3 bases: TGCGCCAGCAGCCCGATAAAGGGACAGGTGATCACGGAGCAGTTCTTC.

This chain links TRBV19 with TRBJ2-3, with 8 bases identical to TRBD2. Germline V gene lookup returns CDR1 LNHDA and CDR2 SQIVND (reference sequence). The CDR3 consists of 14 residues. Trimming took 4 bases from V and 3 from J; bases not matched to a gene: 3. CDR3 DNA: TGTGCCAGTAGTAAGCGGGAGAGGACAGATACGCAGTATTTT. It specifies CASSKRERTDTQYF. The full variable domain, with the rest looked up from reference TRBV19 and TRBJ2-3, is DGGITQSPKYLFRKEGQNVTLSCEQNLNHDAMYWYRQDPGQGLRLIYYSQIVNDFQKGDIAEGYSVSREKKESFPLTVTSAQKNPTAFYLCASSKRERTDTQYFGPGTRLTVL.

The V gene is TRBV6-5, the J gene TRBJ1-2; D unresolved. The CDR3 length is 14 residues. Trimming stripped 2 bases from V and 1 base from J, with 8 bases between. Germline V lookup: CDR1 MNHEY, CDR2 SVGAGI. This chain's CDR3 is CASSYRQFNYGYTF. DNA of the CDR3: TGTGCCAGCAGTTACAGGCAGTTTAACTATGGCTACACCTTC.

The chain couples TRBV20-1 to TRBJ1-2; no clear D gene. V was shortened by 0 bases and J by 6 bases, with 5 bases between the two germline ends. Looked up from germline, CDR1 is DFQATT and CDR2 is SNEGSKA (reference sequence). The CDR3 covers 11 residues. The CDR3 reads CSARETNGYTF. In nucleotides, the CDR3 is TGCAGTGCTAGAGAGACAAATGGCTACACCTTC.

The CDR3 DNA reads as TGTGCCTGGAGTGTACAGGGGAAGAACACTGAAGCTTTCTTT. This translates into CAWSVQGKNTEAFF. This chain uses TRBV30 with TRBJ1-1; 7 bases align to TRBD1. The V and J ends lost 0 bases and 1 base, in that order; junction bases with no gene match: 2. Per the germline V gene, CDR1 is GTSNPN and CDR2 is SVGIG (reference sequence). The CDR3 consists of 14 residues.

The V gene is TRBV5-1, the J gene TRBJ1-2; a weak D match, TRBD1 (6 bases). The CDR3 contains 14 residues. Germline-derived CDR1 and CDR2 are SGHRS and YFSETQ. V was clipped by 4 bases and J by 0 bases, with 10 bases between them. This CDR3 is CASSREGANYGYTF. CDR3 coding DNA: TGCGCCAGCAGCCGAGAGGGGGCTAACTATGGCTACACCTTC.

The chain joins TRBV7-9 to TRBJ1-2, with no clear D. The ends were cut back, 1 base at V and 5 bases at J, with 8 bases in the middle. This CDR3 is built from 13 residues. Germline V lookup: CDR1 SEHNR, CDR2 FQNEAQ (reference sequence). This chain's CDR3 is CASSLDTQYGYTF. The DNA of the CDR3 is TGTGCCAGCAGCTTAGACACACAATATGGCTACACCTTC.

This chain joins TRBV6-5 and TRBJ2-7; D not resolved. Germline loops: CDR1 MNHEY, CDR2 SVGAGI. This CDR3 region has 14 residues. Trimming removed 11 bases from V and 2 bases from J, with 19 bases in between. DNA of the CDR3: TGTGCCGGCGAGTTGGTCCCGGTGGCCTACGAGCAGTACTTC. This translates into CAGELVPVAYEQYF.

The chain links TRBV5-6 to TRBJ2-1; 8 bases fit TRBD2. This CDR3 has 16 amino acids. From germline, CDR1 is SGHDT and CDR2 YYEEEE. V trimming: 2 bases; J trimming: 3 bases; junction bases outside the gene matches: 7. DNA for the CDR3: TGTGCCAGCAGCTTTCCCTTAGCGGGGAGCTACAATGAGCAGTTCTTC. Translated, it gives CASSFPLAGSYNEQFF. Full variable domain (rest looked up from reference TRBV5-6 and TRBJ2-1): DAGVTQSPTHLIKTRGQQVTLRCSPKSGHDTVSWYQQALGQGPQFIFQYYEEEERQRGNFPDRFSGHQFPNYSSELNVNALLLGDSALYLCASSFPLAGSYNEQFFGPGTRLTVL.